This T cell receptor beta chain was observed in a study of vaccination and CD4 T cells after COVID-19. Study at large: Convalescent participants consisted of six males and four females, two being Hispanic. Post-COVID draws followed diagnosis by a median around 95 days (range 35 to 161). Study-level points and caveats: When vaccine-specific clones from convalescent patients were examined, 304 of 307 were spike mono-reactive. Convalescent patients' median share of reactive clones seen only post-vaccination was 70% to 90%.

This CDR3 region has 12 residues. Germline values: CDR1 SNHLY, CDR2 FYNNEI. The V and J ends lost 7 bases and 2 bases respectively, with 8 bases between them. Cultured CD4+ T cell DNA was sequenced using the Oncomine TCR Beta short-read assay. TCRdb fed the PCR reads into MiXCR, producing one record per CDR3 protein. The table records about 12,000 distinct CDR3 sequences, over 20% of them present only once. Note on this clonotype: Antigen unknown.

Regarding treatment: roughly 10-day PBMC culture with coronavirus spike peptide pools or control peptides (ViraFEST assay). This specimen was CD4+ T cells from blood, cultured in vitro, taken before SARS-CoV-2 vaccination. The sequence was obtained from a human donor who received a COVID-19 vaccine. The genes are TRBV2 and TRBJ1-1; D is unresolved. The CDR3 sequence: CASIPDNTEAFF. CDR3 sequence (DNA): TGTGCCAGCATCCCCGATAACACTGAAGCTTTCTTT.